Listed below are T cell receptor beta chains from one sample, sequenced in a study of cytomegalovirus exposure and HLA in healthy donors. Sequenced by immunoSEQ multiplex PCR; TCRdb stores in-frame clones only, minus some. The sample contains about 130,000 clones, more than 60% of which appear only once. The specimen was PBMCs. These receptors were obtained from a woman aged 55-75 years in good health and CMV-seropositive. CDR3s include the opening cysteine and the closing phenylalanine or tryptophan. The order of the fields is J gene, V gene, clone size, D gene, CDR3 protein, CDR3 DNA. The D gene is left open where the match is weak. Only part of the rows carry a size: once, few, many, or a class if the clone is expanded.

>TRBJ2-3|TRBV7-3|few|-
CASSSPGPGRRGTQYF
TGTGCCAGCAGCTCACCCGGGCCGGGGAGGAGGGGTACGCAGTATTTT
>TRBJ2-7|TRBV12-5|-|-
CASGLVLERRTYEQYF
TGTGCTAGTGGTTTGGTCCTAGAGAGGCGAACCTACGAGCAGTACTTC
>TRBJ2-5|TRBV4-3|once|TRBD1
CASSTGTAQETQYF
TGCGCCAGCAGCACCGGGACAGCCCAAGAGACCCAGTACTTC
>TRBJ2-3|TRBV4-3|-|TRBD2
CASSQGVYKPGTSGGNF
TGCGCCAGCAGCCAGGGGGTATACAAGCCTGGGACTAGCGGTGGTAATTTT
>TRBJ1-5|TRBV5-4|-|TRBD1
CASSQGTGSNQPQHF
TGTGCCAGCAGTCAAGGGACAGGTAGCAATCAGCCCCAGCATTTT
>TRBJ1-2|TRBV5-6|-|-
CASSSSRSYGYTF
TGTGCCAGCAGCTCCTCTAGAAGCTATGGCTACACCTTC
>TRBJ2-1|TRBV29-1|-|-
CSVGKASFDEQFF
TGCAGCGTTGGAAAGGCTAGCTTCGATGAGCAGTTCTTC
>TRBJ1-2|TRBV6-1|few|TRBD1
CASRSDRAGYGYTF
TGTGCCAGCAGATCGGACAGGGCGGGCTATGGCTACACCTTC
>TRBJ2-1|TRBV18|-|-
CASSTLELYGRSYNEQFF
TGTGCCAGCTCAACGTTAGAATTGTACGGGAGAAGTTACAATGAGCAGTTCTTC
>TRBJ1-5|TRBV4-2|-|TRBD1
CASSQVYRGIGQPQHF
TGTGCCAGCAGCCAAGTGTACAGGGGGATAGGGCAGCCCCAGCATTTT
>TRBJ2-7|TRBV9|-|-
CASSVGLSYEQYF
TGTGCCAGCAGCGTAGGGCTCTCCTACGAGCAGTACTTC
>TRBJ1-5|TRBV2|-|TRBD1
CASRRQGLGNQPQHF
TGTGCCAGCAGAAGACAGGGATTGGGCAATCAGCCCCAGCATTTT
>TRBJ1-2|TRBV7-9|-|-
CASSHLPGQVHTF
TGTGCCAGCAGCCACCTCCCGGGACAAGTCCACACCTTC
>TRBJ1-6|TRBV6-5|-|TRBD1
CASSYTGDNSPLHF
TGTGCCAGCAGTTACACAGGGGACAATTCACCCCTCCACTTT
>TRBJ2-1|TRBV7-7|-|TRBD2
CASSPTSGRANEQFF
TGTGCCAGCAGTCCCACTAGCGGGAGGGCCAATGAGCAGTTCTTC
>TRBJ1-5|TRBV6-1|-|-
CASSETLGGRTWPQHF
TGTGCCAGCAGTGAAACTCTGGGTGGCCGGACTTGGCCCCAGCATTTT
>TRBJ2-1|TRBV4-3|few|TRBD1
CASSPRQGSSYNEQFF
TGCGCCAGCAGCCCAAGACAGGGGAGCTCCTACAATGAGCAGTTCTTC
>TRBJ1-2|TRBV27|-|TRBD1
CASSPRHRGRSYGYTF
TGTGCCAGCAGTCCTCGTCACAGGGGAAGGAGCTATGGCTACACCTTC
>TRBJ2-1|TRBV7-8|-|TRBD2
CASSYIPGTSVHEQFF
TGTGCCAGCAGCTATATACCCGGGACTAGTGTTCATGAGCAGTTCTTC
>TRBJ1-1|TRBV13|-|-
CASRFTGGYMNTEAFF
TGTGCCAGCAGATTCACGGGGGGTTACATGAACACTGAAGCTTTCTTT
>TRBJ1-4|TRBV14|-|-
CASSRPGVEKLFF
TGTGCCAGCAGCCGACCAGGGGTTGAAAAACTGTTTTTT
>TRBJ1-6|TRBV5-4|-|TRBD1
CASSFDRVDSPLHF
TGTGCCAGCAGCTTTGACAGGGTGGATTCACCCCTCCACTTT
>TRBJ2-5|TRBV7-3|few|TRBD2
CASSPYSGTEETQYF
TGTGCCAGCAGCCCCTATAGCGGGACCGAAGAGACCCAGTACTTC
>TRBJ1-1|TRBV9|once|TRBD1
CASSPPPGQSFNTEAFF
TGTGCCAGCAGCCCCCCCCCGGGACAGTCATTTAACACTGAAGCTTTCTTT
>TRBJ1-4|TRBV5-5|-|-
CASSSLGGGAGEKLFF
TGTGCCAGCAGCTCGCTGGGGGGTGGAGCTGGAGAAAAACTGTTTTTT
>TRBJ1-1|TRBV6-5|-|-
CASSAPRGANTEAFF
TGTGCCAGCAGTGCGCCCCGTGGGGCGAACACTGAAGCTTTCTTT
>TRBJ1-1|TRBV5-5|-|TRBD1
CASSFTGGMKTEAFF
TGTGCCAGCAGCTTCACAGGGGGCATGAAGACTGAAGCTTTCTTT
>TRBJ2-7|TRBV7-9|-|TRBD1
CASSRPDRAREQYF
TGTGCCAGCAGCCGGCCGGACAGGGCGAGGGAGCAGTACTTC
>TRBJ1-4|TRBV19|-|-
CASSILTGNEKLFF
TGTGCCAGTAGTATCCTGACTGGGAATGAAAAACTGTTTTTT
>TRBJ2-2|TRBV5-4|-|TRBD1
CASSVLGTGVPRTGELFF
TGTGCCAGCAGCGTCCTCGGGACAGGGGTCCCCCGCACCGGGGAGCTGTTTTTT
>TRBJ1-1|TRBV29-1|-|TRBD1
CSVPGQGRVAFF
TGCAGCGTTCCGGGACAGGGACGCGTAGCTTTCTTT
>TRBJ2-3|TRBV7-2|once|TRBD1
CASSTRQGQTDTQYF
TGTGCCAGCAGCACCCGACAGGGACAAACAGATACGCAGTATTTT
>TRBJ2-3|TRBV7-7|few|TRBD1
CASSLTGGTDTQYF
TGTGCTAGCAGCTTGACAGGGGGCACAGATACGCAGTATTTT
>TRBJ2-1|TRBV29-1|-|-
CSVVGVSNNEQFF
TGCAGCGTTGTCGGGGTCAGCAACAATGAGCAGTTCTTC
>TRBJ1-5|TRBV19|-|-
CASSSRTLGNQPQHF
TGTGCCAGTAGTTCCAGGACTCTGGGCAATCAGCCCCAGCATTTT
>TRBJ2-7|TRBV19|-|TRBD1
CASSKGTGDEQYF
TGTGCCAGTAGTAAGGGGACAGGGGATGAGCAGTACTTC
>TRBJ1-2|TRBV27|few|TRBD1
CASSRQGRSNGYTF
TGTGCCAGCAGTAGACAGGGAAGGTCGAATGGCTACACCTTC
>TRBJ2-7|TRBV30|-|-
CAWSPIQGGQYF
TGTGCCTGGAGTCCGATCCAGGGGGGCCAGTACTTC
>TRBJ2-5|TRBV30|-|-
CAWNPGGWETQYF
TGTGCCTGGAACCCCGGGGGTTGGGAGACCCAGTACTTC
>TRBJ2-6|TRBV5-1|-|TRBD2
CASSLTQIAGGFSGANVLTF
TGCGCCAGCAGCCTTACACAAATAGCGGGGGGCTTCTCTGGGGCCAACGTCCTGACTTTC
>TRBJ2-4|TRBV27|few|-
CASGEANIQYF
TGTGCCAGCGGGGAGGCCAACATTCAGTACTTC
>TRBJ1-1|TRBV12-5|-|-
CASGLQALNTEAFF
TGTGCTAGTGGTCTACAGGCCTTGAACACTGAAGCTTTCTTT
>TRBJ1-6|TRBV6-5|-|-
CASSYSWSSNSPLHF
TGTGCCAGCAGTTACTCGTGGAGCTCAAATTCACCCCTCCACTTT
>TRBJ1-2|TRBV28|-|-
CASSFSGGGYGYTF
TGTGCCAGCAGTTTTAGCGGGGGCGGCTATGGCTACACCTTC
>TRBJ2-2|TRBV7-9|few|TRBD1
CASSGRRGPGELFF
TGTGCCAGCAGCGGACGCAGGGGGCCCGGGGAGCTGTTTTTT